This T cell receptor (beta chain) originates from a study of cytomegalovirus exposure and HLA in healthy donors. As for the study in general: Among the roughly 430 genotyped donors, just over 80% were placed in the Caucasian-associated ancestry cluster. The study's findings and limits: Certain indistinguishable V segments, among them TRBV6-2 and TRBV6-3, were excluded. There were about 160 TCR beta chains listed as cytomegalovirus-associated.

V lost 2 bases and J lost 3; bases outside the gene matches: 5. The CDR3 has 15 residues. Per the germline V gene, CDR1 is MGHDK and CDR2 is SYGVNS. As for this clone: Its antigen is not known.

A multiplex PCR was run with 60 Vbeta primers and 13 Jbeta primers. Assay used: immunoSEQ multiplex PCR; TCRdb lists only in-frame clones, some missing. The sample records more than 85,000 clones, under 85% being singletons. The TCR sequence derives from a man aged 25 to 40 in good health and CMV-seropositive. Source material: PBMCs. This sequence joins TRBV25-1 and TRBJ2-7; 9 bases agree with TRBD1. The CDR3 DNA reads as TGTGCCAGCAGTGAAGGACAGGGGTCAAACTACGAGCAGTACTTC. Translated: CASSEGQGSNYEQYF.